The sequence of this TCR beta chain was determined in a study of T-cell reconstitution after alpha-beta-depleted transplantation in children. Study observations and caveats: Newly produced T cells mostly accounted for T-cell counts and diversity one year post-transplant. Some patients owed their high day-60 TCRbeta diversity to surviving recipient T cells and thymic progenitors.

Remarks on this clonotype: Antigen unknown.

Researchers prepared the TCRbeta library using unique molecular identifiers, the study reports. TCRdb reanalysed the PCR reads using MiXCR and keeps one entry per CDR3 protein. Seen here are 400,000 to 550,000 distinct CDR3 sequences, roughly 10% observed once, and the top ten hold around 2.2%. Sequencing used PBMCs, obtained before TCRalphabeta/CD19-depleted stem cell transplant. This sequence was found in a child aged 2-15 years with inherited bone marrow failure, due to receive a stem cell transplant.

CDR3 DNA: TGCAGTGCTAGGGGCCGTGGTGGTTCACCCCTCCACTTT. This translates into CSARGRGGSPLHF. This chain joins TRBV20-1 and TRBJ1-6; D is undetermined. Germline V gene lookup returns CDR1 DFQATT and CDR2 SNEGSKA (reference sequence). Trimming shortened V by 3 bases and J by 9 bases, and 12 bases separated the two germline ends. This CDR3 is 13 amino acids long.